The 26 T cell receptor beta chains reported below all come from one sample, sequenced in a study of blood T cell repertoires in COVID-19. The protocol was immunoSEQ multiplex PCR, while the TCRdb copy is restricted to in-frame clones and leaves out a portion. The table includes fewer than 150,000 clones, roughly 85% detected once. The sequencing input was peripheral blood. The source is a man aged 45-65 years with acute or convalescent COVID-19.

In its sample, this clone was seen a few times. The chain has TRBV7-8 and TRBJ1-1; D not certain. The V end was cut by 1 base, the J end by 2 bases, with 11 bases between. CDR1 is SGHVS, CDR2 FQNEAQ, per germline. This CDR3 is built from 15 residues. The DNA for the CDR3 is TGTGCCAGCAGCTTAGGAATTGACATAAACACTGAAGCTTTCTTT. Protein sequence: CASSLGIDINTEAFF.

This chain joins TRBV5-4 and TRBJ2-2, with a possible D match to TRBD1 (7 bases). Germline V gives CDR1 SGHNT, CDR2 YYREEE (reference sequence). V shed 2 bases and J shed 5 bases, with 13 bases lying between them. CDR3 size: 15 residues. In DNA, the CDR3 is TGTGCCAGCAGCTTCGAGGGGGCGGGGACCGGGGAGCTGTTTTTT. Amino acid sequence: CASSFEGAGTGELFF.

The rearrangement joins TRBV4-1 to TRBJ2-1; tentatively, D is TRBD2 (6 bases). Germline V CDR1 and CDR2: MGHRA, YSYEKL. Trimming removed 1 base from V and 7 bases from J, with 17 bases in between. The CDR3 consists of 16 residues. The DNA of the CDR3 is TGCGCCAGCAGCCAAGTCCCGGGAGATCGGGAGAATGAGCAGTTCTTC. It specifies CASSQVPGDRENEQFF.

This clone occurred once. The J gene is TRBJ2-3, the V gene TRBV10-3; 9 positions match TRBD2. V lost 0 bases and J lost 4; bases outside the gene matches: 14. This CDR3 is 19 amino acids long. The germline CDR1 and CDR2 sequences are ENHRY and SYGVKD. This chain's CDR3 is CAISESLSGSQEGADTQYF. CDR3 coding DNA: TGTGCCATCAGTGAGTCCCTTAGCGGGAGCCAAGAGGGGGCAGATACGCAGTATTTT.

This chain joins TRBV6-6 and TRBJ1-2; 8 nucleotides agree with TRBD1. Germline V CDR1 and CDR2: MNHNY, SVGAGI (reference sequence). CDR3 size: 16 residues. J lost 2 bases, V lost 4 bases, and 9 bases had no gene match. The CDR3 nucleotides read TGTGCCAGCAGTTTGATTGGACAGGGTTCGAACTATGGCTACACCTTC. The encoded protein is CASSLIGQGSNYGYTF.

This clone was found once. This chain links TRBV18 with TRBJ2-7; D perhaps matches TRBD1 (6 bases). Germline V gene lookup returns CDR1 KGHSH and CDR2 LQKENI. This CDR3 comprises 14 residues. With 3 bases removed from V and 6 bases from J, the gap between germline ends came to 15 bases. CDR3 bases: TGTGCCAGCTCACCCCCCGGACAGTCGGGCGAGCAGTACTTC. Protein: CASSPPGQSGEQYF.

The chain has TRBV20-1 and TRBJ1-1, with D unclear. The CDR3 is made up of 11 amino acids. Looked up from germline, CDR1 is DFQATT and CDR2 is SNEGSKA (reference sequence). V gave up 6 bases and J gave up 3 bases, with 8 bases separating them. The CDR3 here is CSAAGDTEAFF. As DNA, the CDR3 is TGCAGTGCGGCCGGGGACACTGAAGCTTTCTTT.

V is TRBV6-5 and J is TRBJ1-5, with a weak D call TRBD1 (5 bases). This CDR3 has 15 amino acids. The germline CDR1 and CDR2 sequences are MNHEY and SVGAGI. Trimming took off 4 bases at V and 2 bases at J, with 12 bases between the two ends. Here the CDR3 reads CASSLRGMGNQPQHF. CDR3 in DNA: TGTGCCAGCAGTTTAAGGGGTATGGGCAATCAGCCCCAGCATTTT.

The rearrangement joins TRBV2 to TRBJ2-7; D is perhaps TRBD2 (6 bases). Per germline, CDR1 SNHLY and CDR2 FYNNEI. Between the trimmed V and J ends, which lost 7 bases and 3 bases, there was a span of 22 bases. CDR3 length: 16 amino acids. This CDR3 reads CASTQAWRDPNYEQYF. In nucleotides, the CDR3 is TGTGCCAGCACCCAAGCCTGGCGGGACCCAAACTACGAGCAGTACTTC.

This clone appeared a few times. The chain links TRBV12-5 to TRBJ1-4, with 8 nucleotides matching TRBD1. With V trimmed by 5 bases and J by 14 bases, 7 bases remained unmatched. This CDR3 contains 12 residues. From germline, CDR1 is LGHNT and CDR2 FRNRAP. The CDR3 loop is CASGRDRGWLFF. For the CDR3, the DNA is TGTGCTAGTGGTCGCGACAGGGGTTGGCTGTTTTTT.

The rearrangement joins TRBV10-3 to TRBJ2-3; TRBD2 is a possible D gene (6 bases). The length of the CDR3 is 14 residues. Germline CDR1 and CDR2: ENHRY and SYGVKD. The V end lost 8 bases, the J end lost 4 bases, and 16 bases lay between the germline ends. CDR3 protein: CAIASGDGSDTQYF. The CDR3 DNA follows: TGTGCCATCGCTTCGGGGGATGGATCAGATACGCAGTATTTT.

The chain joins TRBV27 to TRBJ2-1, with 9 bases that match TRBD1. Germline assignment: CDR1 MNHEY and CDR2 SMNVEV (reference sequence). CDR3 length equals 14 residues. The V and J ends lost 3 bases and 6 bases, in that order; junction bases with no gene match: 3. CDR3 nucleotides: TGTGCCAGCAGTTTTACGACAGGGGGCAATGAGCAGTTCTTC. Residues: CASSFTTGGNEQFF.

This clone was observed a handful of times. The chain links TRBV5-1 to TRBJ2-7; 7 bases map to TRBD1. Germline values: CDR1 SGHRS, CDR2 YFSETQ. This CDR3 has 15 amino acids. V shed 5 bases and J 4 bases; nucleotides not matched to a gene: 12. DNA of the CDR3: TGCGCCAGCAGTGTAGGGGGCAGGGATCATTACGAGCAGTACTTC. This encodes CASSVGGRDHYEQYF.

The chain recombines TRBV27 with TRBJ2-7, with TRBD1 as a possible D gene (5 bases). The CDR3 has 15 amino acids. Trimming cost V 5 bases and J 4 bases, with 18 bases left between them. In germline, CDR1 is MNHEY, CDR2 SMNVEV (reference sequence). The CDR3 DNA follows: TGTGCCAGCAGTACCCGACAGAAAGAGGCTTACGAGCAGTACTTC. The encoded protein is CASSTRQKEAYEQYF.

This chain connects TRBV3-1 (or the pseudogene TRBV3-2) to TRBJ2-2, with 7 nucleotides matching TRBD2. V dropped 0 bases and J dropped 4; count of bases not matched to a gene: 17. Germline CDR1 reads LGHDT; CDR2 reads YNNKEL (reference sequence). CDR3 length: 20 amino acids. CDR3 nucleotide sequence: TGTGCCAGCAGCCAAGAGAATTTGAGAACAGCGGGGAAAGGCACCGGGGAGCTGTTTTTT. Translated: CASSQENLRTAGKGTGELFF.

CDR3 protein: CASSRLAGGKETQYF. CDR3 DNA: TGTGCCAGCAGCCGACTAGCGGGAGGGAAGGAGACCCAGTACTTC. This chain uses TRBV5-5 with TRBJ2-5, with TRBD2 identical over 14 bases. CDR3 size: 15 residues. V dropped 4 bases and J dropped 5; count of bases not matched to a gene: 4. The V gene's germline CDR1 is SGHKS and CDR2 YYEKEE (reference sequence).

The chain's CDR3 is CASSIIDSGTDTQYF. DNA of the CDR3: TGTGCCAGTAGTATAATCGACAGTGGCACAGATACGCAGTATTTT. J is TRBJ2-3 and V is TRBV19; D perhaps matches TRBD1 (5 bases). The CDR3 is 15 residues long. Germline CDR1 LNHDA, CDR2 SQIVND (reference sequence). The germline V and J ends were trimmed by 2 bases and 1 base, with 10 bases remaining between them.

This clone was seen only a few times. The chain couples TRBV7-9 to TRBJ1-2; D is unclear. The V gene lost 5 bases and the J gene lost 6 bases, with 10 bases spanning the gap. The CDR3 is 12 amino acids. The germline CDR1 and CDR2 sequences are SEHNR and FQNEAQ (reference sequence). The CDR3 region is CASSRRVNGYTF. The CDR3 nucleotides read TGTGCCAGCAGCCGGAGGGTAAATGGCTACACCTTC. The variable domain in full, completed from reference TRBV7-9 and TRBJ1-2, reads DTGVSQNPRHKITKRGQNVTFRCDPISEHNRLYWYRQTLGQGPEFLTYFQNEAQLEKSRLLSDRFSAERPKGSFSTLEIQRTEQGDSAMYLCASSRRVNGYTFGSGTRLTVV.

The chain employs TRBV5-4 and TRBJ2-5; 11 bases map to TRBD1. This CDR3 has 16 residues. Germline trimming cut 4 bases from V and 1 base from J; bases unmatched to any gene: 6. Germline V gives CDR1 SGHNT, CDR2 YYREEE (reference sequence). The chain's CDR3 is CASSNRDRGIQETQYF. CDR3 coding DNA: TGTGCCAGCAGCAACCGGGACAGGGGGATCCAAGAGACCCAGTACTTC.

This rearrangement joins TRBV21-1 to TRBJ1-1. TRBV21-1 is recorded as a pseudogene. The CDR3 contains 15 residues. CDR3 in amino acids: CASSNIGGIHTEAFF. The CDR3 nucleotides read TGTGCCAGCAGCAATATAGGAGGGATTCACACTGAAGCTTTCTTT.

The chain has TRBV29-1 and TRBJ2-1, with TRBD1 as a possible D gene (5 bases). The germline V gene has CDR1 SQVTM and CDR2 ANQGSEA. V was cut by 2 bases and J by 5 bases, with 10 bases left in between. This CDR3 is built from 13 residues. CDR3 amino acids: CSVERTLNNEQFF. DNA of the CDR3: TGCAGCGTTGAAAGGACACTTAACAATGAGCAGTTCTTC.

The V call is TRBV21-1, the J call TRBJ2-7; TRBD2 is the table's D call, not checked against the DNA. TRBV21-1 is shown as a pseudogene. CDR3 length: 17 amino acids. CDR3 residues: CASSNGSGRSFGYEQYF. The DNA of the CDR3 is TGTGCCAGCAGCAACGGTAGCGGGAGATCGTTCGGCTACGAGCAGTACTTC.

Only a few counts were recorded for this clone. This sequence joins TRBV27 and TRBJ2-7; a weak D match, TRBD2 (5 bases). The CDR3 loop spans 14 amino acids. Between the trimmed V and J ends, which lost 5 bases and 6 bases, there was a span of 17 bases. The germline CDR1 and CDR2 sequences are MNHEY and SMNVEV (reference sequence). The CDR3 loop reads CASSPMNPTSEQYF. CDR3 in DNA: TGTGCCAGCAGTCCGATGAACCCTACTAGCGAGCAGTACTTC.

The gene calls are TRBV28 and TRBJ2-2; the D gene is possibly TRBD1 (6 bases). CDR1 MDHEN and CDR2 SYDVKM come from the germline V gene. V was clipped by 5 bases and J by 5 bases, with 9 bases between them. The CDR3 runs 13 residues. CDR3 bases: TGTGCCAGCAGTAGAGGGGGTACCGGGGAGCTGTTTTTT. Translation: CASSRGGTGELFF.

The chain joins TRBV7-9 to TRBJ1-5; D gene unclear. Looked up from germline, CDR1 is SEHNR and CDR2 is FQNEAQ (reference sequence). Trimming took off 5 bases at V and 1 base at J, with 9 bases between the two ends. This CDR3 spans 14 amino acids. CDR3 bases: TGTGCCAGCAGCGATATTGCGAGCAATCAGCCCCAGCATTTT. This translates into CASSDIASNQPQHF.

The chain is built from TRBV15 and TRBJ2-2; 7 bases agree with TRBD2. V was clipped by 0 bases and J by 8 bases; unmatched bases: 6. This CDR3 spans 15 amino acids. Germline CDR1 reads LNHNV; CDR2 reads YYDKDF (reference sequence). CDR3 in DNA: TGTGCCACCAGCAGAGATCGGGGGGTGGCGGGGGAGCTGTTTTTT. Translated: CATSRDRGVAGELFF.